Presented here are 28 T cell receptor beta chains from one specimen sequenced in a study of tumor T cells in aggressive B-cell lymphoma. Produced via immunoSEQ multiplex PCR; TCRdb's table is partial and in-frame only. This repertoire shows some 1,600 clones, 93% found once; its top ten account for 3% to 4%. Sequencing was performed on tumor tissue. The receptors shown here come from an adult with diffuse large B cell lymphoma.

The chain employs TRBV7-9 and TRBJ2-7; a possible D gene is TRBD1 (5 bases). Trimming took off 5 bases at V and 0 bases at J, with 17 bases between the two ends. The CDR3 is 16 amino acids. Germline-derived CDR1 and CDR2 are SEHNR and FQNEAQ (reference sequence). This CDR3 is CASSTGWGKSSYEQYF. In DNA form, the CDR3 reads TGTGCCAGCAGCACTGGTTGGGGCAAGAGCTCCTACGAGCAGTACTTC.

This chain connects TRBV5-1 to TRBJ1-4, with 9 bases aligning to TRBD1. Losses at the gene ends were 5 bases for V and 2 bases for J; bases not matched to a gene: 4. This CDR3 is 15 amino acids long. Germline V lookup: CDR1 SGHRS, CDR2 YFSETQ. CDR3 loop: CASRRGQGTNEKLFF. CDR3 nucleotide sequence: TGCGCCAGCAGGCGCGGACAGGGGACTAATGAAAAACTGTTTTTT.

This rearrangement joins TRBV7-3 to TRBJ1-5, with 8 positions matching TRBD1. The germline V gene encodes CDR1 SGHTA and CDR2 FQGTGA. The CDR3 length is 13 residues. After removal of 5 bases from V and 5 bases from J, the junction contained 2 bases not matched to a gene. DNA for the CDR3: TGTGCCAGCAGCCAGGACAGGGATCAGCCCCAGCATTTT. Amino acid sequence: CASSQDRDQPQHF.

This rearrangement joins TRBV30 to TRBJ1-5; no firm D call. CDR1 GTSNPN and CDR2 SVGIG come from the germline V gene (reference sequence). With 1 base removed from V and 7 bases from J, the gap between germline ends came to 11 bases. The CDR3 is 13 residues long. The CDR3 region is CAWSATAVQPQHF. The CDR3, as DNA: TGTGCCTGGAGTGCTACAGCAGTCCAGCCCCAGCATTTT. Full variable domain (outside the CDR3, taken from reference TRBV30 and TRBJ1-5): SQTIHQWPATLVQPVGSPLSLECTVEGTSNPNLYWYRQAAGRGLQLLFYSVGIGQISSEVPQNLSASRPQDRQFILSSKKLLLSDSGFYLCAWSATAVQPQHFGDGTRLSIL.

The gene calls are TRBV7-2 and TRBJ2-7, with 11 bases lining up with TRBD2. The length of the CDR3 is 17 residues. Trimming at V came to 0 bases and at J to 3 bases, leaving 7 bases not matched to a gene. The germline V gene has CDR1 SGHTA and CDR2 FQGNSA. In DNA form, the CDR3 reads TGTGCCAGCAGCTTAGCTAGCGGGGGGGCCAAGTTCTACGAGCAGTACTTC. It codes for CASSLASGGAKFYEQYF.

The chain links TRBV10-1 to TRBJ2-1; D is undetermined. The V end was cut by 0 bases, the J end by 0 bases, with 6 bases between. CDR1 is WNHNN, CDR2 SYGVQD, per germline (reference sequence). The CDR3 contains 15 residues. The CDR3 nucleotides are TGCGCCAGCAGTGAGTCCTCCAGCTCCTACAATGAGCAGTTCTTC. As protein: CASSESSSSYNEQFF.

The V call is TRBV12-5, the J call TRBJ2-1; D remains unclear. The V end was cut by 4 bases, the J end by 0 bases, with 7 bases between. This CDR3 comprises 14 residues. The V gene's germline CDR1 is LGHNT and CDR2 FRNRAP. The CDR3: CASGSGSSYNEQFF. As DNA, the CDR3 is TGTGCTAGTGGTTCGGGTAGCTCCTACAATGAGCAGTTCTTC.

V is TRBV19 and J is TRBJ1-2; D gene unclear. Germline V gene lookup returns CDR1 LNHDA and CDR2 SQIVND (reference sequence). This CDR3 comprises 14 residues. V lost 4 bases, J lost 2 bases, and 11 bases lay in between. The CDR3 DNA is TGTGCCAGTAGTAAGGAGGGTTGGAACTATGGCTACACCTTC. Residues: CASSKEGWNYGYTF.

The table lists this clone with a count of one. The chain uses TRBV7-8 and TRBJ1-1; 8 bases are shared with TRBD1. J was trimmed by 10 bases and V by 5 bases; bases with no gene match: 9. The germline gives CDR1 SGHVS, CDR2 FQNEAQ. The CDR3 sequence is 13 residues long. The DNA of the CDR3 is TGTGCCAGCAGCCCGGGACAGGAGGAAGGAGCTTTCTTT. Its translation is CASSPGQEEGAFF.

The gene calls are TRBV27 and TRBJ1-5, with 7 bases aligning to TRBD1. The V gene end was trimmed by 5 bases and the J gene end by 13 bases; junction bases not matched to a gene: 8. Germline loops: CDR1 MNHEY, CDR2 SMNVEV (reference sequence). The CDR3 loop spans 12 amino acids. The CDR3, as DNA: TGTGCCAGCAGTCCCCAGGGGGGCGATCAGCATTTT. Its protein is CASSPQGGDQHF.

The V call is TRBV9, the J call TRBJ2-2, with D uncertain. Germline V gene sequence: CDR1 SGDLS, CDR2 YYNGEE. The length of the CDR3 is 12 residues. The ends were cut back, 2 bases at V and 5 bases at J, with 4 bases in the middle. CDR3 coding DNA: TGTGCCAGCAGCGTTCGTACCGGGGAGCTGTTTTTT. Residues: CASSVRTGELFF.

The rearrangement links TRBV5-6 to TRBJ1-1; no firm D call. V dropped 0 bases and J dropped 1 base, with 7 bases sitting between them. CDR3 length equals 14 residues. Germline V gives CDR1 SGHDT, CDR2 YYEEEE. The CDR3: CASSLGEGNTEAFF. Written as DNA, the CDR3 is TGTGCCAGCAGCTTGGGGGAGGGGAACACTGAAGCTTTCTTT.

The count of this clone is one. In nucleotides, the CDR3 is TGTGCCAGCAGCTTAGGATTCGGGTCGTTCTACGAGCAGTACTTC. Translated, it gives CASSLGFGSFYEQYF. The chain joins TRBV7-2 to TRBJ2-7; D remains ambiguous. CDR3 length: 15 amino acids. V shed 1 base and J shed 3 bases, with 13 bases lying between them. The germline V gene encodes CDR1 SGHTA and CDR2 FQGNSA.

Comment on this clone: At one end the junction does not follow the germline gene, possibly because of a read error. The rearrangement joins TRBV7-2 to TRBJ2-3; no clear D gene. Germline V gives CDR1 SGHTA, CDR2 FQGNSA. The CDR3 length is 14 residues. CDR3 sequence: CASSYRHSTDAQYF. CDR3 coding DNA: TGTGCCAGCAGCTATCGGCACAGCACAGATGCGCAGTATTTT. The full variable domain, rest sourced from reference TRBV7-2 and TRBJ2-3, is GAGVSQSPSNKVTEKGKDVELRCDPISGHTALYWYRQSLGQGLEFLIYFQGNSAPDKSGLPSDRFSAERTGGSVSTLTIQRTQQEDSAVYLCASSYRHSTDAQYFGPGTRLTVL.

CDR3 amino acids: CSASQETQYF. The CDR3 DNA reads TGCAGTGCTAGTCAGGAGACCCAGTACTTC. The chain is built from TRBV20-1 and TRBJ2-5; D call uncertain. V dropped 3 bases and J dropped 5 bases, with 4 bases sitting between them. The CDR3 has 10 residues. Germline V gives CDR1 DFQATT, CDR2 SNEGSKA (reference sequence).

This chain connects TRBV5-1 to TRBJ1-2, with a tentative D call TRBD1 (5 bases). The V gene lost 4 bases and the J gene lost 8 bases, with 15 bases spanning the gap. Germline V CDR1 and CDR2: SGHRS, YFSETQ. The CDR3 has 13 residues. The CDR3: CASSPREVRGYTF. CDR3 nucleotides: TGCGCCAGCAGCCCCAGGGAAGTACGCGGCTACACCTTC.

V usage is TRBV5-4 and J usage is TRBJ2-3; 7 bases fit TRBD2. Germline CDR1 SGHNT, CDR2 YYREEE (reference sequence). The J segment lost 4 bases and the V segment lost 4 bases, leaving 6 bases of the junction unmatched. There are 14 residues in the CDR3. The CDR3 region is CASSSLAAADTQYF. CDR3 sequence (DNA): TGTGCCAGCAGCAGCCTAGCGGCGGCAGATACGCAGTATTTT.

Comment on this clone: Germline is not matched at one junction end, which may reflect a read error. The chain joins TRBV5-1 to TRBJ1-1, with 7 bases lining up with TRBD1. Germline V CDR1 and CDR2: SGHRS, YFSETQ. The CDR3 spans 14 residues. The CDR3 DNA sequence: TGCACCAGCAGCTCGGGACAGACGAACACTGAAGCTTTCTTT. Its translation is CTSSSGQTNTEAFF.

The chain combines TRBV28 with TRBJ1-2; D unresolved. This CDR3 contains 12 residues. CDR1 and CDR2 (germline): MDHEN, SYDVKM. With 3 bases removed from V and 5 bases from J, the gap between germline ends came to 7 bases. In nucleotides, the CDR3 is TGTGCCAGCAGTTTGCCGGGTTATGGCTACACCTTC. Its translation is CASSLPGYGYTF.

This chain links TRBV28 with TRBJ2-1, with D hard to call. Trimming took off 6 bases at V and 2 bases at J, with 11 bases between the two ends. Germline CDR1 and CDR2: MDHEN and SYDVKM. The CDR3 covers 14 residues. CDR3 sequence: CASRPPGPYNEQFF. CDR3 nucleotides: TGTGCCAGCAGACCGCCTGGGCCCTACAATGAGCAGTTCTTC.

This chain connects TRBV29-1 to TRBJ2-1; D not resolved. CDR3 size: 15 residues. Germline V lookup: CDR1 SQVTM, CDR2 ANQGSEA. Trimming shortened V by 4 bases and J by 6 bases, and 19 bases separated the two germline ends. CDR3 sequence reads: CSVGETAAATNEQFF. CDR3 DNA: TGCAGCGTTGGAGAGACGGCGGCCGCGACCAATGAGCAGTTCTTC.

Written as DNA, the CDR3 is TGCGCCAGCAGCCAAGAGGGGGACAGTTCCTTCGGAAACACCATATATTTT. Translated: CASSQEGDSSFGNTIYF. The J gene is TRBJ1-3, the V gene TRBV4-1; TRBD1 aligns across 7 bases. The CDR3 runs to 17 residues. The V and J ends lost 0 bases and 4 bases, in that order; junction bases with no gene match: 9. Germline CDR1 and CDR2: MGHRA and YSYEKL.

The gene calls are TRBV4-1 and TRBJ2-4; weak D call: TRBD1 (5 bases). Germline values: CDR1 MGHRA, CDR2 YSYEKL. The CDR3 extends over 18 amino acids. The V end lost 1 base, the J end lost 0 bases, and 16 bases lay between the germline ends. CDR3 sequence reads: CASSQGGVAALAKNIQYF. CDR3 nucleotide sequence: TGCGCCAGCAGCCAAGGGGGCGTCGCGGCGCTAGCCAAAAACATTCAGTACTTC.

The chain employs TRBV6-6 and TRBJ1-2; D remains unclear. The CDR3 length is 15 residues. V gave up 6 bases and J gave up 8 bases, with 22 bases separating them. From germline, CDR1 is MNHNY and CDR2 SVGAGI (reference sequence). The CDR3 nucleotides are TGTGCCAGCAGGAAGGAAGTTATGGCGGTAGGAGGCTACACCTTC. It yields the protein CASRKEVMAVGGYTF.

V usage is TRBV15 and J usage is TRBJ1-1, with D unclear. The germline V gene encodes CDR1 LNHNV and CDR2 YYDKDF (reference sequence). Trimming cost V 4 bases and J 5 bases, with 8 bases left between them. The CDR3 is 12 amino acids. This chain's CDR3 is CATSIDTTEAFF. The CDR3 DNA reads TGTGCCACCAGCATTGACACAACTGAAGCTTTCTTT.

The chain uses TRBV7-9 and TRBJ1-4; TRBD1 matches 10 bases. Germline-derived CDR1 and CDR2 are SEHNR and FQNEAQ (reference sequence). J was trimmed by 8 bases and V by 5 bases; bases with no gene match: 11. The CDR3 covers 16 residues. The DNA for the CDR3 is TGTGCCAGCAGCCAATTGACAGGGGGCCGGGGCGAAAAACTGTTTTTT. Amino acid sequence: CASSQLTGGRGEKLFF.

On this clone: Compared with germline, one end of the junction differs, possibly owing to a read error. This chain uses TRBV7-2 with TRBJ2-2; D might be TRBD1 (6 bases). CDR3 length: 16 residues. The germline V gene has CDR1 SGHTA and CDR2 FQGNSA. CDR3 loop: CASNLQGASNTGELFF. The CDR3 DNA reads TGTGCCAGCAACTTACAGGGCGCTTCGAACACCGGGGAGCTGTTTTTT.

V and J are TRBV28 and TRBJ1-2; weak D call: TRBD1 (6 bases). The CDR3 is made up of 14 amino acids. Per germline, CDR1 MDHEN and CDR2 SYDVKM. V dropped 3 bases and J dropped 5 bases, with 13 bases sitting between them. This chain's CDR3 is CASSLAGVRYGYTF. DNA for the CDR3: TGTGCCAGCAGTTTGGCAGGGGTAAGGTATGGCTACACCTTC.